A single sample is the source of the 29 T cell receptor beta chains below, sequenced in a study of T cell repertoires in cytomegalovirus infection. Antigens of these TCRs are unknown. TCRdb used MiXCR to reprocess the reads, holding one entry per CDR3 protein. The data contain around 34,000 distinct CDR3 sequences, just over 50% of them singletons. The source was CD8+ T cells from cultured PBMCs, collected from culture after CMV antigen stimulation. Receptors were obtained from a human donor in good health (CMV status not recorded). Some clones in this sample may be carry-over from other donors' samples.

The rearrangement joins TRBV4-2 to TRBJ2-5, with unresolved D. The length of the CDR3 is 16 residues. Trimming cost V 0 bases and J 0 bases, with 11 bases left between them. CDR1 and CDR2 from the germline V gene are LGHNA and YNFKEQ. The CDR3 bases are TGTGCCAGCAGCCAAGATTACGGGCCCTACCAAGAGACCCAGTACTTC. It codes for CASSQDYGPYQETQYF.

V is TRBV28 and J is TRBJ1-5; 9 positions match TRBD1. V lost 2 bases, J lost 6 bases, and 11 bases stayed unmatched. CDR1 is MDHEN, CDR2 SYDVKM, per germline. This CDR3 spans 17 amino acids. The CDR3 coding sequence is TGTGCCAGCAGTTTAGGGGCCAGACAGGGGGGGATTCAGCCCCAGCATTTT. This sequence encodes CASSLGARQGGIQPQHF.

J is TRBJ1-3 and V is TRBV29-1; D may be TRBD1 (5 bases). Trimming took 7 bases from V and 3 from J, leaving 16 bases between them. Germline CDR1 SQVTM, CDR2 ANQGSEA. The CDR3 consists of 14 residues. The CDR3 sequence is CSAMGPGSGNTIYF. The CDR3 DNA reads TGCAGCGCCATGGGACCGGGGAGTGGAAACACCATATATTTT.

This chain links TRBV27 with TRBJ2-2, with 9 nucleotides matching TRBD2. Germline-derived CDR1 and CDR2 are MNHEY and SMNVEV (reference sequence). The CDR3 length is 16 residues. J gave up 1 base and V 7 bases, and 7 bases lay outside the gene matches. CDR3 in amino acids: CASTPGGGENTGELFF. The DNA of the CDR3 is TGTGCCAGCACCCCCGGCGGGGGGGAGAACACCGGGGAGCTGTTTTTT.

This clonotype appeared many times. The chain links TRBV7-9 to TRBJ1-1; D ambiguous. Germline V gene data show CDR1 as SEHNR and CDR2 as FQNEAQ (reference sequence). The CDR3 contains 11 residues. The ends were cut back, 4 bases at V and 6 bases at J, with 6 bases in the middle. CDR3 protein: CASSSSSEAFF. The DNA for the CDR3 is TGTGCCAGCAGCTCCAGTTCTGAAGCTTTCTTT.

V is TRBV4-2 and J is TRBJ2-1; 7 bases fit TRBD2. V was pared by 0 bases and J by 5 bases, with 7 bases of the junction left unmatched. CDR3 length: 16 amino acids. Germline V gives CDR1 LGHNA, CDR2 YNFKEQ. Here the CDR3 reads CASSQDWLAEDNEQFF. The CDR3 DNA sequence: TGTGCCAGCAGCCAAGATTGGCTAGCGGAAGACAATGAGCAGTTCTTC.

The CDR3 coding sequence is TGTGCCAGCAGTGAAGAGCGGGGAAGCACAGATACGCAGTATTTT. Translated, it gives CASSEERGSTDTQYF. This chain links TRBV2 with TRBJ2-3; 7 bases fit TRBD2. CDR1 and CDR2 from the germline V gene are SNHLY and FYNNEI. The trim removed 1 base at V and 0 bases at J, leaving 1 base unmatched. The CDR3 contains 15 residues.

V usage is TRBV4-1 and J usage is TRBJ1-1, with D unresolved. The germline gives CDR1 MGHRA, CDR2 YSYEKL. The CDR3 is made up of 14 amino acids. V was pared by 3 bases and J by 1 base, with 9 bases between. The CDR3 reads CASSQHLGNTEAFF. CDR3 bases: TGCGCCAGCAGCCAGCACTTGGGGAACACTGAAGCTTTCTTT.

This clonotype was picked up a small number of times. The rearrangement uses TRBV12-3 or TRBV12-4 and TRBJ1-1; unclear D gene. This CDR3 has 12 amino acids. The V end lost 5 bases, the J end lost 8 bases, and 12 bases lay between the germline ends. This chain's CDR3 is CASSNVLREAFF. In DNA form, the CDR3 reads TGTGCCAGCAGTAACGTTCTACGGGAAGCTTTCTTT.

This clonotype occurred a few times. The rearrangement links TRBV7-6 to TRBJ2-7; no clear D gene. The CDR3 runs 15 residues. In germline, CDR1 is SGHVS, CDR2 FNYEAQ. V was clipped by 2 bases and J by 2 bases, with 13 bases between them. The CDR3 DNA follows: TGTGCCAGCAGCTTAAGGCAGGCAGGAGCCTACGAGCAGTACTTC. Its translation is CASSLRQAGAYEQYF.

V gene TRBV24-1 combines with J gene TRBJ1-2; D not certain. There are 15 residues in the CDR3. V shed 9 bases and J shed 2 bases, with 18 bases lying between them. The germline CDR1 and CDR2 sequences are KGHDR and SFDVKD. Written as DNA, the CDR3 is TGTGCCACCCCCTACCCGATGTACAAGAACTATGGCTACACCTTC. Translating it yields CATPYPMYKNYGYTF.

As regards this clonotype: The junction does not match germline at one end; this may be a read error. This chain links TRBV5-6 with TRBJ1-4, with D possibly matching TRBD1 (6 bases). This CDR3 comprises 13 residues. From germline, CDR1 is SGHDT and CDR2 YYEEEE. This chain's CDR3 is CDSSLDSNEKLFF. Written as DNA, the CDR3 is TGTGACAGCAGCTTGGACAGTAATGAAAAACTGTTTTTT.

V and J are TRBV28 and TRBJ2-1; 12 bases align to TRBD2. The germline V gene encodes CDR1 MDHEN and CDR2 SYDVKM. This CDR3 is 15 amino acids long. V dropped 1 base and J dropped 10; count of bases not matched to a gene: 5. The chain's CDR3 is CASSLSSGRAEEQFF. CDR3 coding DNA: TGTGCCAGCAGTTTATCTAGCGGGAGGGCCGAGGAGCAGTTCTTC.

The V and J genes are TRBV24-1 and TRBJ2-2; D remains unclear. The CDR3 spans 17 residues. The V gene lost 0 bases and the J gene lost 6 bases, with 16 bases spanning the gap. The germline gives CDR1 KGHDR, CDR2 SFDVKD. CDR3 nucleotides: TGTGCCACCAGTGATTTGCCCGGGCGTGGTTCAGCCGGGGAGCTGTTTTTT. Translated: CATSDLPGRGSAGELFF.

CDR3 sequence reads: CASSPLPGTGETQYF. For the CDR3, the DNA is TGTGCCAGCAGCCCACTTCCCGGGACGGGAGAGACCCAGTACTTC. The gene calls are TRBV11-1 and TRBJ2-5, with D perhaps TRBD1 or TRBD2 (5 bases each). Trimming pared 5 bases from V and 4 bases from J, leaving 17 bases between. Per the germline V gene, CDR1 is SGHAT and CDR2 is FQDESV (reference sequence). This CDR3 comprises 15 residues.

V usage is TRBV28 and J usage is TRBJ2-1, with 8 positions matching TRBD2. V was pared by 8 bases and J by 3 bases, with 9 bases of the junction left unmatched. Germline assignment: CDR1 MDHEN and CDR2 SYDVKM. The CDR3 runs to 15 residues. CDR3 sequence reads: CASGGSSGYYNEQFF. CDR3 DNA sequence: TGTGCCAGCGGTGGTTCTAGCGGGTACTACAATGAGCAGTTCTTC.

This clonotype was seen a handful of times. This sequence joins TRBV7-8 and TRBJ1-5; TRBD1 matches 8 bases. V trimming: 1 base; J trimming: 4 bases; junction bases outside the gene matches: 9. CDR1 is SGHVS and CDR2 is FQNEAQ in the germline V gene. The CDR3 totals 17 residues. CDR3 amino acids: CASSLGTGTGRNQPQHF. The CDR3 DNA reads TGTGCCAGCAGCTTAGGGACAGGGACCGGCAGGAATCAGCCCCAGCATTTT.

The chain employs TRBV20-1 and TRBJ1-5, with 7 bases aligning to TRBD1. The CDR3 contains 18 residues. CDR1 and CDR2 from the germline V gene are DFQATT and SNEGSKA (reference sequence). Trimming took 1 base from V and 1 from J; bases not matched to a gene: 13. This CDR3 is CSARGGGGGHTSNQPQHF. In nucleotides, the CDR3 is TGCAGTGCTAGAGGAGGAGGGGGCGGGCATACCAGCAATCAGCCCCAGCATTTT.

The sample holds a few counts of this clonotype. The rearrangement uses TRBV6-6 and TRBJ2-1; perhaps TRBD2 as D (6 bases). The CDR3 spans 14 residues. Between the trimmed V and J ends, which lost 8 bases and 0 bases, there was a span of 11 bases. Germline CDR1 is MNHNY and CDR2 is SVGAGI (reference sequence). This chain's CDR3 is CASGGGVSYNEQFF. The CDR3, as DNA: TGTGCCAGCGGTGGAGGGGTCTCCTACAATGAGCAGTTCTTC.

Note on this clonotype: Sequence at one end of the junction differs from germline and may be a read error. CDR3 coding DNA: TGTGCCAGCAGCCAGGAGGGACTAGCGGGAGGGCTGTACAATGAGCAGTTCTTC. Translation: CASSQEGLAGGLYNEQFF. This chain links TRBV4-1 with TRBJ2-1; TRBD2 aligns across 16 bases. The V gene's germline CDR1 is MGHRA and CDR2 YSYEKL. CDR3 length equals 18 residues.

CDR3 sequence: CASSLERDGQETQYF. For the CDR3, the DNA is TGTGCCAGCAGCTTGGAGCGGGACGGGCAAGAGACCCAGTACTTC. J is TRBJ2-5 and V is TRBV5-4; 7 bases agree with TRBD2. V lost 0 bases and J lost 2; bases outside the gene matches: 4. This CDR3 is built from 15 residues. Germline V gene data show CDR1 as SGHNT and CDR2 as YYREEE (reference sequence).

The table lists this clonotype with a few counts. This chain connects TRBV7-9 to TRBJ2-1; 10 bases map to TRBD2. J was trimmed by 6 bases and V by 5 bases; bases with no gene match: 10. The CDR3 spans 16 residues. Germline-derived CDR1 and CDR2 are SEHNR and FQNEAQ (reference sequence). CDR3 coding DNA: TGTGCCAGCAGCACCCGTAGCGGGAGGACCCTCAATGAGCAGTTCTTC. It codes for CASSTRSGRTLNEQFF.

This clonotype was seen more than once but under ten times. This chain joins TRBV7-3 and TRBJ2-3; TRBD1 matches at 10 bases. CDR3 length: 15 amino acids. Germline V gives CDR1 SGHTA, CDR2 FQGTGA. Trimming removed 2 bases from V and 2 bases from J; junction bases left unmatched: 1. CDR3 residues: CASSLDRGHTDTQYF. The CDR3 DNA follows: TGTGCCAGCAGCTTAGACAGGGGGCACACAGATACGCAGTATTTT.

This clonotype was detected a few times. The V call is TRBV7-9, the J call TRBJ2-3; 9 bases map to TRBD2. The trim removed 1 base at V and 1 base at J, leaving 0 bases unmatched. The CDR3 spans 15 residues. Germline values: CDR1 SEHNR, CDR2 FQNEAQ (reference sequence). CDR3 protein: CASSLGTSGTDTQYF. The CDR3 region has the DNA TGTGCCAGCAGCTTAGGGACTAGCGGCACAGATACGCAGTATTTT.

This clonotype was counted a few times. This chain uses TRBV10-3 with TRBJ1-1; D is undetermined. This CDR3 comprises 15 residues. Germline CDR1 reads ENHRY; CDR2 reads SYGVKD. Trimming removed 2 bases at V and 4 bases at J, with 14 bases between. The CDR3 nucleotides are TGTGCCATCAGTGAGCCGTCCCTCCGGGGCACTGAAGCTTTCTTT. Amino acid sequence: CAISEPSLRGTEAFF.

This clonotype is a singleton in its sample. The V and J genes are TRBV7-9 and TRBJ2-1; D is perhaps TRBD2 (6 bases). V lost 8 bases and J lost 3, with 17 bases in between. In germline, CDR1 is SEHNR, CDR2 FQNEAQ (reference sequence). The length of the CDR3 is 15 residues. The CDR3 region has the DNA TGTGCCAGCCGTCAGGTAGTAGCGGTCTACAATGAGCAGTTCTTC. Encoded protein: CASRQVVAVYNEQFF.

This clonotype appeared a few times. The CDR3 here is CASSLASEGRDRGLRVTEAFF. As DNA, the CDR3 is TGTGCCAGCAGCTTAGCATCCGAGGGCCGGGACAGGGGGCTGAGGGTTACTGAAGCTTTCTTT. The chain is built from TRBV7-6 and TRBJ1-1, with TRBD1 matching 12 bases. J gave up 5 bases and V 0 bases, and 19 bases lay outside the gene matches. CDR1 is SGHVS and CDR2 is FNYEAQ in the germline V gene. The CDR3 is 21 amino acids.

This chain joins TRBV6-1 and TRBJ2-7; D is unresolved. Trimming cost V 10 bases and J 3 bases, with 10 bases left between them. CDR1 is MNHNS and CDR2 is SASEGT in the germline V gene. The CDR3 contains 11 residues. The CDR3, as DNA: TGTGCCACTCGCGAGGTCTACGAGCAGTACTTC. This gives the protein CATREVYEQYF.

This clonotype was picked up a small number of times. The chain combines TRBV7-6 with TRBJ2-2; D possibly uses TRBD1 or TRBD2 (6 bases each). The germline V gene encodes CDR1 SGHVS and CDR2 FNYEAQ. V was trimmed by 5 bases and J by 0 bases, leaving 19 bases between them. This CDR3 is built from 18 residues. CDR3 region: CASSPREEGTTNTGELFF. The CDR3 DNA sequence: TGTGCCAGCAGCCCACGAGAGGAGGGGACAACGAACACCGGGGAGCTGTTTTTT. Filled out from reference TRBV7-6 and TRBJ2-2, the complete variable domain reads GAGVSQSPRYKVTKRGQDVALRCDPISGHVSLYWYRQALGQGPEFLTYFNYEAQQDKSGLPNDRFSAERPEGSISTLTIQRTEQRDSAMYRCASSPREEGTTNTGELFFGEGSRLTVL.